This TCR beta chain stems from a study of identical twins. Overall study results and limits: Out-of-frame beta sequences exhibited a weaker degree of excess twin sharing. Compared with models, monozygotic twins showed more out-of-frame TCR alpha sharing. Beta clonotypes that were abundant in cord blood contained fewer insertions, a pattern absent from memory repertoires.

This CDR3 has 16 residues. V lost 6 bases, J lost 0 bases, and 15 bases lay in between. From germline, CDR1 is MDHEN and CDR2 SYDVKM. In regard to this clonotype: Its antigen is currently unknown.

Unique molecular identifiers were present on the cDNA, and a universal primer site came from template switching. Using its own MiXCR run on the 5' RACE reads, TCRdb lists one record per CDR3 protein. The table records around 1.7 million distinct CDR3 sequences, roughly a third of them present only once. The chain couples TRBV28 to TRBJ2-4; D is perhaps TRBD2 (6 bases). The specimen sequenced was cord blood. The TCR sequence derives from a newborn girl in good health. DNA of the CDR3: TGTGCCAGCAGCCCCGCGGGGCCACTAGCCAAAAACATTCAGTACTTC. It encodes CASSPAGPLAKNIQYF.